These T cell receptor beta chains were read from a single sample in a study of blood T cell repertoires in COVID-19. Profiling relied on immunoSEQ multiplex PCR, and the TCRdb table lists in-frame clones only, not all of them. The sample lists about 47,000 clones, roughly four fifths occurring once. Sequenced material: peripheral blood. Receptors were obtained from a woman aged 80 or over with COVID-19, enrolled during active disease. Both conserved end residues are trimmed from each CDR3. D genes are given only for firm matches.

TRBD2 | TRBV29-1 | SVEDSGRSSYEQY
. | TRBV30 | AWSVGHHSGANVLT
TRBD2 | TRBV5-4 | ASSLEPAGYYEQY
TRBD2 | TRBV11-3 | ASSLGLAVTNEQF
TRBD2 | TRBV2 | ASSVGRLAGEDEQF
. | TRBV5-1 | ASSAQGVQKETQY
TRBD2 | TRBV18 | ASSPPISGTYNEQF
. | TRBV4-2 | ASSGGELF
. | TRBV3-1/TRBV3-2 | ASSLIPGQGANVLT
TRBD2 | TRBV6-5 | ASSLAGAYNEQF
. | TRBV7-6 | ASSLGWSGTSTDTQY
TRBD1 | TRBV20-1 | SATTGSGQY
. | TRBV10-3 | AIKSAGLYEQY
. | TRBV6-5 | ASSYSGEGRGNTIY
. | TRBV2 | ASSDRSSGNTIY
TRBD1 | TRBV25-1 | ASRRGPSTEAF
. | TRBV6-5 | ASSLGQGQNTEAF
. | TRBV9 | ASSPETGAGELF
. | TRBV28 | ATRTGGPQH
TRBD1 | TRBV20-1 | SASGQGSSYNSPLH
TRBD1 | TRBV6-1 | ASSDTGDSPLH
TRBD1 | TRBV28 | ASTPPPGGPYGYT
. | TRBV6-5 | ASSYSTGRETQY
TRBD1 | TRBV14 | ASSQLGQGQNTEAF
. | TRBV2 | ASSERVTLNNEQF
. | TRBV6-1 | ASSEDRQGLRQPQH
. | TRBV6-5 | ASSSPGEPQH
TRBD1 | TRBV5-5 | ASSLLGQDYYEQY
TRBD2 | TRBV24-1 | ATSGRGAYNEQF
. | TRBV13 | ASSPSGGNTEAF
. | TRBV2 | ASNSRGEAF
. | TRBV5-1 | ASSLPSGPSTDTQY
. | TRBV11-3 | ASSHTVGRRNTGELF
TRBD1 | TRBV2 | ASSEGGTGDQETQY
TRBD2 | TRBV5-1 | ASSRRLKRENTGELF
. | TRBV12-3/TRBV12-4 | ASGPDRKTQY
. | TRBV3-1/TRBV3-2 | ASSQAEGRLL
TRBD2 | TRBV5-1 | ASSRLAGGWEETQY